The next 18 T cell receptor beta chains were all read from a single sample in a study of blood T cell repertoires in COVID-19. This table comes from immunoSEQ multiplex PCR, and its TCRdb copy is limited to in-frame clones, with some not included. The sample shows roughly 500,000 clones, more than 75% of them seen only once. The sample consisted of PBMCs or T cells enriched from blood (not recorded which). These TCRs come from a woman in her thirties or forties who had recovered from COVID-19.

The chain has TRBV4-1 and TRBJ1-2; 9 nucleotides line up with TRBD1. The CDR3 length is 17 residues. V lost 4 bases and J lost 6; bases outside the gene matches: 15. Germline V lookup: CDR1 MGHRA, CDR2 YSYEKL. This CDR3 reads CASSLRQGDSMANGYTF. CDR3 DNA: TGCGCCAGCAGCCTTCGACAGGGGGACTCAATGGCCAATGGCTACACCTTC.

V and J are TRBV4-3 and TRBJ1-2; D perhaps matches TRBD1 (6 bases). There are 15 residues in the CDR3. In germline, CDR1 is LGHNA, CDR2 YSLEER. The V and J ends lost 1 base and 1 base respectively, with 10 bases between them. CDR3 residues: CASSQVVQGNYGYTF. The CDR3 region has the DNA TGCGCCAGCAGCCAAGTAGTACAGGGTAACTATGGCTACACCTTC.

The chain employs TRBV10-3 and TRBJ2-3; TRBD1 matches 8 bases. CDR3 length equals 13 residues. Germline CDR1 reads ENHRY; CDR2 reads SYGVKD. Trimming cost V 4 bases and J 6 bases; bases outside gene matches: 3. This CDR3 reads CAISGTGRDTQYF. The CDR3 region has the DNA TGTGCCATCAGTGGGACAGGGAGGGATACGCAGTATTTT.

This CDR3 reads CASSLEIGGNNEQFF. For the CDR3, the DNA is TGCGCCAGCAGCTTGGAAATCGGGGGGAACAATGAGCAGTTCTTC. The chain recombines TRBV5-1 with TRBJ2-1; TRBD2 matches at 7 bases. This CDR3 contains 15 residues. CDR1 is SGHRS, CDR2 YFSETQ, per germline. V was clipped by 0 bases and J by 5 bases; unmatched bases: 5.

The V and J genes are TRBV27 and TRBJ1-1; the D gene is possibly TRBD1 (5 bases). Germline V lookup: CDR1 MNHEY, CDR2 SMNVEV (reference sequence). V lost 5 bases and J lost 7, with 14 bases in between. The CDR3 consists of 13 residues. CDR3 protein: CASSAAAGGEAFF. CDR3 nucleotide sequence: TGTGCCAGCAGTGCGGCCGCCGGGGGTGAAGCTTTCTTT.

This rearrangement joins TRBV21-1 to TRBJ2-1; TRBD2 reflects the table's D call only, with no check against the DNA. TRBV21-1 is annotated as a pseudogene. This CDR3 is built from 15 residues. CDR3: CASSELAGLGNEQFF. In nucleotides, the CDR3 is TGTGCCAGCAGCGAACTAGCGGGATTAGGCAATGAGCAGTTCTTC.

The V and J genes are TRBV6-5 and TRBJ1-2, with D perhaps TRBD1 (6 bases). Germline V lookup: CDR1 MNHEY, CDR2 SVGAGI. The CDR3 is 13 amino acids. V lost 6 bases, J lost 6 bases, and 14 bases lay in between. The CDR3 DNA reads TGTGCCAGCAGGCTGGGGGGGGCCCATGGCTACACCTTC. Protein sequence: CASRLGGAHGYTF.

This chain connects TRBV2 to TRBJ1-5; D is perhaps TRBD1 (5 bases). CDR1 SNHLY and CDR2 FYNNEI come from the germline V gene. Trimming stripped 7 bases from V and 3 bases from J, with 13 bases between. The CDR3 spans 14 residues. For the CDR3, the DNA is TGTGCCAGCACCTTGAGACAGATCAATCAGCCCCAGCATTTT. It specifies CASTLRQINQPQHF.

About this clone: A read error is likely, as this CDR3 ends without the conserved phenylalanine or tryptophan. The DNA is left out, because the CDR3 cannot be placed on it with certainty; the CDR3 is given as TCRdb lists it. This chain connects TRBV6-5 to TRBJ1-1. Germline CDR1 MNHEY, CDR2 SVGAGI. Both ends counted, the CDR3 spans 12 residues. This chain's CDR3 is CASSYSLTGLVY.

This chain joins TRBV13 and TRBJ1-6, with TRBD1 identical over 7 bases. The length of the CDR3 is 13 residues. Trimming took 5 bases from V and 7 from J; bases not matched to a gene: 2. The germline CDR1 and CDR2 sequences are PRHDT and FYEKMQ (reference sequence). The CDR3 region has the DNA TGTGCCAGCAGCAACAGGGGCAATTCACCCCTCCACTTT. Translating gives CASSNRGNSPLHF.

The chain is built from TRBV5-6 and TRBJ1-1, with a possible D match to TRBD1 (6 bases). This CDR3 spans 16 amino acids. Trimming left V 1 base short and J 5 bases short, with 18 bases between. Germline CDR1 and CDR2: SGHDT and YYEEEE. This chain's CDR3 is CASSLTGKLRSTEAFF. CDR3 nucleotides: TGTGCCAGCAGCTTGACAGGGAAACTGCGAAGTACTGAAGCTTTCTTT.

Here the CDR3 reads CSVGTGEFDPLGQYF. Written as DNA, the CDR3 is TGCAGCGTCGGGACAGGAGAGTTTGACCCCCTCGGGCAGTACTTC. The rearrangement links TRBV29-1 to TRBJ2-7, with TRBD1 identical over 8 bases. The junction had 19 bases not matched to a gene; V was cut back by 6 bases and J by 9 bases. The CDR3 has 15 amino acids. Germline-derived CDR1 and CDR2 are SQVTM and ANQGSEA.

The DNA of the CDR3 is TGTGCCAGCAGTTACGGGCCTTACTCTGGAAACACCATATATTTT. It specifies CASSYGPYSGNTIYF. This chain connects TRBV6-5 to TRBJ1-3; D remains unclear. The length of the CDR3 is 15 residues. The germline gives CDR1 MNHEY, CDR2 SVGAGI. Deletions cut 2 bases from V and 0 bases from J, with 8 bases between.

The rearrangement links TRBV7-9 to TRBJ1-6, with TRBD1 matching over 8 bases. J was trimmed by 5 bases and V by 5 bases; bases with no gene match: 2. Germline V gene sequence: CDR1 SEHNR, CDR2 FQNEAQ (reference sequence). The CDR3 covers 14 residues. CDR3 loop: CASSMTGDNSPLHF. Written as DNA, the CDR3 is TGTGCCAGCAGCATGACAGGGGATAATTCACCCCTCCACTTT. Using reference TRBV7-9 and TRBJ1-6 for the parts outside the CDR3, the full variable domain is DTGVSQNPRHKITKRGQNVTFRCDPISEHNRLYWYRQTLGQGPEFLTYFQNEAQLEKSRLLSDRFSAERPKGSFSTLEIQRTEQGDSAMYLCASSMTGDNSPLHFGNGTRLTVT.

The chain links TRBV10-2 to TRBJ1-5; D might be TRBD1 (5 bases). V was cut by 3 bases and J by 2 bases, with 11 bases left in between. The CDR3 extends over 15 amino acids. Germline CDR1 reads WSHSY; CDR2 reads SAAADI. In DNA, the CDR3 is TGCGCCAGCAGTGACGGATTAGGGGGCAATCAGCCCCAGCATTTT. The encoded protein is CASSDGLGGNQPQHF.

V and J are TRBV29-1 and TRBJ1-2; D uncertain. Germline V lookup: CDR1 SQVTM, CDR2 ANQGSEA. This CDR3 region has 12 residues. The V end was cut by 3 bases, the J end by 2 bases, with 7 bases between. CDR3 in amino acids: CSVDSKNYGYTF. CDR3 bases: TGCAGCGTTGATTCCAAAAACTATGGCTACACCTTC.

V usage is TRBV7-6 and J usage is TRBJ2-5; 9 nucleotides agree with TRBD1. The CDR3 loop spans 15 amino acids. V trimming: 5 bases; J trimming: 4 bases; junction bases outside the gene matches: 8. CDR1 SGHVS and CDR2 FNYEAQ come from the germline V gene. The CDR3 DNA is TGTGCCAGCAGCCCGGGACAGGGAAGTCGAGAGACCCAGTACTTC. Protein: CASSPGQGSRETQYF.

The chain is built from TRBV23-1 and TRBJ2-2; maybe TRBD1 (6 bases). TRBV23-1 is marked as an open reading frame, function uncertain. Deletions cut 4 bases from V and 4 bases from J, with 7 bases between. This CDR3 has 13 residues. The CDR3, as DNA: TGCGCCAGCAGTCCCAGGGGCACCGGGGAGCTGTTTTTT. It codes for CASSPRGTGELFF.